What follows are 28 T cell receptor beta chains derived from one specimen sequenced in a study of CD8 T cells in Susac syndrome. Roughly 0.45 to 1 ug RNA was reverse transcribed with random hexamers. MiXCR, run by TCRdb on the immunoSEQ multiplex PCR reads, gives a single entry per CDR3 protein. The table lists 150,000 to 160,000 distinct CDR3 sequences, approximately 94% of them singletons. The specimen sequenced was CD8+ T cells from PBMCs. Source of these receptors: a human donor with multiple sclerosis.

CDR3 sequence reads: CASSLEGGDRRNEQFF. In DNA form, the CDR3 reads TGTGCCAGCAGCTTGGAGGGTGGGGACAGGCGCAATGAGCAGTTCTTC. This chain connects TRBV7-9 to TRBJ2-1, with 8 bases fitting TRBD1. Per the germline V gene, CDR1 is SEHNR and CDR2 is FQNEAQ (reference sequence). Trimming took 3 bases from V and 6 from J; bases not matched to a gene: 10. CDR3 length: 16 residues.

The chain combines TRBV2 with TRBJ2-1, with 8 positions matching TRBD1. V was clipped by 11 bases and J by 5 bases; unmatched bases: 5. This CDR3 comprises 12 residues. From germline, CDR1 is SNHLY and CDR2 FYNNEI. CDR3 DNA: TGTGCCTTAGACAGGGGCAACAATGAGCAGTTCTTC. This gives the protein CALDRGNNEQFF.

V usage is TRBV20-1 and J usage is TRBJ2-3; 7 nucleotides match TRBD2. V gave up 3 bases and J gave up 4 bases; unmatched junction bases: 13. This CDR3 has 16 residues. Germline loops: CDR1 DFQATT, CDR2 SNEGSKA (reference sequence). The CDR3 DNA reads as TGCAGTGCTAGCCCCGGGCGGGGGAGCCGGGCAGATACGCAGTATTTT. The encoded protein is CSASPGRGSRADTQYF.

The CDR3 protein is CASRVTGGTDTQYF. For the CDR3, the DNA is TGTGCCAGCAGAGTCACGGGGGGCACAGATACGCAGTATTTT. J is TRBJ2-3 and V is TRBV27; the D gene is possibly TRBD2 (6 bases). The CDR3 covers 14 residues. Trimming shortened V by 6 bases and J by 1 base, and 11 bases separated the two germline ends. Germline V CDR1 and CDR2: MNHEY, SMNVEV (reference sequence).

The chain couples TRBV30 to TRBJ2-3; tentatively, D is TRBD2 (6 bases). Germline CDR1 and CDR2: GTSNPN and SVGIG (reference sequence). The CDR3 covers 17 residues. V lost 4 bases to trimming and J lost 1 base, with 21 bases between them. CDR3 amino acids: CAWNLGSTSLGTDTQYF. The CDR3 region has the DNA TGTGCCTGGAATCTCGGGAGCACCTCCTTAGGCACAGATACGCAGTATTTT.

This clonotype was counted a single time. DNA for the CDR3: TGTGCCAGCACGACGGCCTACAATGAGCAGTTCTTC. Translation gives CASTTAYNEQFF. This rearrangement joins TRBV3-1 to TRBJ2-1; D not certain. This CDR3 comprises 12 residues. CDR1 is LGHDT, CDR2 YNNKEL, per germline (reference sequence). V lost 7 bases to trimming and J lost 2 bases, with 6 bases between them.

The chain has TRBV29-1 and TRBJ2-5, with D tentatively TRBD1 (7 bases). V lost 8 bases to trimming and J lost 3 bases, with 19 bases between them. CDR1 is SQVTM and CDR2 is ANQGSEA in the germline V gene. The CDR3 runs to 14 residues. The CDR3 DNA sequence: TGCAGCTCAGGGGCGGGACAGACTGAAGAGACCCAGTACTTC. Amino acids: CSSGAGQTEETQYF.

The rearrangement uses TRBV13 and TRBJ2-7, with D maybe TRBD1 (5 bases). The CDR3 covers 14 residues. Germline V gives CDR1 PRHDT, CDR2 FYEKMQ (reference sequence). V was shortened by 0 bases and J by 2 bases, with 8 bases between the two germline ends. The chain's CDR3 is CASSLGSGPYEQYF. The CDR3 coding sequence is TGTGCCAGCAGCTTAGGGTCAGGGCCCTACGAGCAGTACTTC.

The J gene is TRBJ2-7, the V gene TRBV27; D uncertain. CDR3 length equals 15 residues. Trimming left V 2 bases short and J 3 bases short, with 14 bases between. Per germline, CDR1 MNHEY and CDR2 SMNVEV (reference sequence). The CDR3 protein is CASSLAKGLFYEQYF. CDR3 in DNA: TGTGCCAGCAGTTTAGCCAAGGGCCTTTTCTACGAGCAGTACTTC.

The V gene is TRBV7-9, the J gene TRBJ2-7; D is perhaps TRBD2 (5 bases). With 5 bases removed from V and 6 bases from J, the gap between germline ends came to 17 bases. The germline gives CDR1 SEHNR, CDR2 FQNEAQ (reference sequence). The CDR3 length is 14 residues. The CDR3 DNA is TGTGCCAGCAGCCCAATAGGAAGCGGAGGCGAGCAGTACTTC. Encoded protein: CASSPIGSGGEQYF.

This chain links TRBV13 with TRBJ1-2; no clear D. V lost 3 bases, J lost 0 bases, and 11 bases lay in between. The CDR3 has 15 residues. From germline, CDR1 is PRHDT and CDR2 FYEKMQ (reference sequence). CDR3 in amino acids: CASSLNRRPNYGYTF. The CDR3 nucleotides read TGTGCCAGCAGCTTGAATCGCAGACCTAACTATGGCTACACCTTC.

This chain connects TRBV27 to TRBJ2-4, with 8 bases that match TRBD1. Germline V gene lookup returns CDR1 MNHEY and CDR2 SMNVEV (reference sequence). The CDR3 runs 15 residues. J lost 0 bases, V lost 7 bases, and 5 bases had no gene match. CDR3 sequence reads: CASTSGTGAKNIQYF. In DNA form, the CDR3 reads TGTGCCAGCACCTCAGGGACAGGAGCCAAAAACATTCAGTACTTC.

This chain joins TRBV20-1 and TRBJ2-7; D remains unclear. This CDR3 spans 13 amino acids. V lost 3 bases to trimming and J lost 0 bases, with 9 bases between them. Germline V gives CDR1 DFQATT, CDR2 SNEGSKA (reference sequence). CDR3: CSARVKSSYEQYF. As DNA, the CDR3 is TGCAGTGCTAGGGTCAAGTCCTCCTACGAGCAGTACTTC.

The rearrangement links TRBV12-3 or TRBV12-4 to TRBJ2-1, with D uncertain. V was clipped by 6 bases and J by 10 bases, with 13 bases between them. This CDR3 has 12 residues. CDR3 region: CASSQTLQEQFF. CDR3 coding DNA: TGTGCCAGCAGCCAGACACTTCAAGAGCAGTTCTTC.

The chain links TRBV30 to TRBJ2-6; the match to TRBD1 covers 7 bases. CDR1 and CDR2 from the germline V gene are GTSNPN and SVGIG (reference sequence). This CDR3 region has 16 residues. J gave up 4 bases and V 2 bases, and 8 bases lay outside the gene matches. The CDR3 sequence: CAWSLPGGTGANVLTF. DNA of the CDR3: TGTGCCTGGAGTCTGCCAGGGGGTACAGGGGCCAACGTCCTGACTTTC. Complete variable domain (other parts from reference TRBV30 and TRBJ2-6): SQTIHQWPATLVQPVGSPLSLECTVEGTSNPNLYWYRQAAGRGLQLLFYSVGIGQISSEVPQNLSASRPQDRQFILSSKKLLLSDSGFYLCAWSLPGGTGANVLTFGAGSRLTVL.

V usage is TRBV27 and J usage is TRBJ2-7, with TRBD1 identical over 8 bases. The CDR3 loop spans 15 amino acids. Trimming took 7 bases from V and 0 from J; bases not matched to a gene: 8. Germline values: CDR1 MNHEY, CDR2 SMNVEV (reference sequence). In nucleotides, the CDR3 is TGTGCCAGCACCAGTGTGGGGACAGGCTCCTACGAGCAGTACTTC. It translates to CASTSVGTGSYEQYF.

The chain recombines TRBV27 with TRBJ2-1; D ambiguous. CDR1 MNHEY and CDR2 SMNVEV come from the germline V gene (reference sequence). The CDR3 runs to 15 residues. Trimming left V 0 bases short and J 0 bases short, with 6 bases between. The chain's CDR3 is CASSLSRSSYNEQFF. As DNA, the CDR3 is TGTGCCAGCAGTTTATCCCGGAGCTCCTACAATGAGCAGTTCTTC.

The chain has TRBV27 and TRBJ2-1; 12 bases are shared with TRBD2. J lost 5 bases, V lost 3 bases, and 2 bases had no gene match. The CDR3 runs to 15 residues. CDR1 is MNHEY, CDR2 SMNVEV, per germline (reference sequence). The CDR3 DNA reads TGTGCCAGCAGTTTGCTAGCGGGGGGGCACAATGAGCAGTTCTTC. As protein: CASSLLAGGHNEQFF.

The chain employs TRBV2 and TRBJ1-1, with 8 bases lining up with TRBD1. This CDR3 is 14 amino acids long. The V gene end was trimmed by 5 bases and the J gene end by 0 bases; junction bases not matched to a gene: 2. Looked up from germline, CDR1 is SNHLY and CDR2 is FYNNEI. The chain's CDR3 is CASSTGGLNTEAFF. CDR3 nucleotide sequence: TGTGCCAGCAGTACAGGGGGTTTGAACACTGAAGCTTTCTTT.

The chain is built from TRBV24-1 and TRBJ1-2, with D uncertain. V was trimmed by 3 bases and J by 4 bases, leaving 11 bases between them. Per the germline V gene, CDR1 is KGHDR and CDR2 is SFDVKD. This CDR3 region has 14 residues. The CDR3 sequence: CATSDPQQAYGYTF. The DNA of the CDR3 is TGTGCCACCAGTGATCCTCAGCAGGCCTATGGCTACACCTTC.

The chain joins TRBV27 to TRBJ1-2, with D unresolved. The CDR3 extends over 14 amino acids. V shed 6 bases and J shed 3 bases, with 14 bases lying between them. Germline V CDR1 and CDR2: MNHEY, SMNVEV (reference sequence). The CDR3 spells CASSPREKDYGYTF. CDR3 nucleotides: TGTGCCAGCAGCCCCCGAGAAAAAGACTATGGCTACACCTTC.

The rearrangement uses TRBV6-1 and TRBJ2-1, with D perhaps matching TRBD1 or TRBD2 (6 bases each). This CDR3 is 16 amino acids long. V lost 3 bases and J 12 bases, leaving 24 bases between the germline ends. Germline V gene sequence: CDR1 MNHNS, CDR2 SASEGT. The CDR3 loop is CASSDPDRTPSEGQFF. In nucleotides, the CDR3 is TGTGCCAGCAGTGATCCAGACAGGACACCATCGGAGGGGCAGTTCTTC.

The genes are TRBV29-1 and TRBJ1-5; no definite D call. The V end lost 7 bases, the J end lost 4 bases, and 11 bases lay between the germline ends. This CDR3 is built from 12 residues. Germline V gene sequence: CDR1 SQVTM, CDR2 ANQGSEA. The CDR3 region is CSGSEVNQPQHF. The CDR3, as DNA: TGCAGCGGGTCGGAAGTAAATCAGCCCCAGCATTTT.

This sequence joins TRBV9 and TRBJ1-1, with 8 bases that match TRBD1. CDR1 SGDLS and CDR2 YYNGEE come from the germline V gene. The CDR3 covers 15 residues. V trimming: 4 bases; J trimming: 0 bases; junction bases outside the gene matches: 5. The DNA of the CDR3 is TGTGCCAGCAGCCCATCGGACAGGGTGAACACTGAAGCTTTCTTT. It specifies CASSPSDRVNTEAFF.

CDR3 in DNA: TGTGCCAGCAGCCAAGATCTTGGACGACTCGAAAAACTGTTTTTT. It is translated as CASSQDLGRLEKLFF. The chain employs TRBV3-1 and TRBJ1-4; no reliable D call. The length of the CDR3 is 15 residues. Looked up from germline, CDR1 is LGHDT and CDR2 is YNNKEL (reference sequence). The ends were cut back, 0 bases at V and 8 bases at J, with 13 bases in the middle. Based on the CDR3 plus reference TRBV3-1 and TRBJ1-4, the full variable domain is DTAVSQTPKYLVTQMGNDKSIKCEQNLGHDTMYWYKQDSKKFLKIMFSYNNKELIINETVPNRFSPKSPDKAHLNLHINSLELGDSAVYFCASSQDLGRLEKLFFGSGTQLSVL.

This chain uses TRBV29-1 with TRBJ2-7; D is undetermined. The germline V gene encodes CDR1 SQVTM and CDR2 ANQGSEA. V was clipped by 5 bases and J by 3 bases, with 14 bases between them. The CDR3 covers 13 residues. The CDR3 here is CSVKWVTSYEQYF. The CDR3 DNA sequence: TGCAGCGTTAAATGGGTTACGAGCTACGAGCAGTACTTC.

The chain uses TRBV9 and TRBJ1-2; D might be TRBD1 (5 bases). The V and J ends lost 3 bases and 6 bases respectively, with 12 bases between them. CDR1 and CDR2 from the germline V gene are SGDLS and YYNGEE. The CDR3 has 13 amino acids. The CDR3 DNA reads TGTGCCAGCAGCGGCGACAGACTAAATGGCTACACCTTC. This encodes CASSGDRLNGYTF.

The rearrangement links TRBV25-1 to TRBJ1-2, with D perhaps TRBD1 (6 bases). V was clipped by 4 bases and J by 8 bases, with 17 bases between them. Germline V gene lookup returns CDR1 MGHDK and CDR2 SYGVNS. The CDR3 sequence is 14 residues long. The CDR3 is CASSGLQGSSGYTF. CDR3 bases: TGTGCCAGCAGTGGATTACAGGGTTCGAGCGGCTACACCTTC.